Listed here are 22 T cell receptor beta chains from one sample, sequenced in a study of Graves' ophthalmopathy and Graves' hyperthyroidism (dated 2018 in TCRdb). The reads were generated on an Illumina HiSeq 2000. TCR beta CDR3 regions were amplified from RNA transcripts for repertoire sequencing. HTBI primers and the Qiagen OneStep RT-PCR kit were used in a first-round RT-PCR, which was followed by a second-round multiplex PCR, size selection and purification. In-frame beta chains were kept once TCRdb had trimmed the public reads at Q25 with fastp and called clones with MiXCR. Records with the same CDR3 protein are collapsed into one entry carrying the most frequent genes and DNA. This sample has over 500,000 distinct CDR3 sequences in its table, and 22% of those were observed once. The ten largest make up approximately 6.9% of the sample. The sequencing sample was made of peripheral blood. These receptor sequences come from a woman aged 18-30 years with stable Graves' hyperthyroidism. Some clones in this sample may be carry-over from other donors' samples. Donor details come from another sample of the same person, matched by shared clones.

This clonotype was observed a handful of times. V gene TRBV7-8 combines with J gene TRBJ2-6, with TRBD1 matching 8 bases. In germline, CDR1 is SGHVS, CDR2 FQNEAQ. With 5 bases clipped from V and 8 bases from J, the junction kept 8 bases outside the gene matches. CDR3 size: 15 residues. The CDR3 bases are TGTGCCAGCAGCGCCGGACAGGGTCGAACCAACGTCCTGACTTTC. This gives the protein CASSAGQGRTNVLTF.

The V and J genes are TRBV5-8 and TRBJ1-1; D is uncertain. This CDR3 has 15 amino acids. The V end lost 3 bases, the J end lost 1 base, and 13 bases lay between the germline ends. Germline-derived CDR1 and CDR2 are SGHTS and YDEGEE. The DNA for the CDR3 is TGTGCCAGCAGCTACGAAGGGAGTAGGAACACTGAAGCTTTCTTT. Its translation is CASSYEGSRNTEAFF.

The sample holds many counts of this clonotype. The chain uses TRBV6-1 and TRBJ1-6; D is undetermined. Trimming took off 4 bases at V and 7 bases at J, with 8 bases between the two ends. CDR3 length: 13 residues. CDR1 is MNHNS and CDR2 is SASEGT in the germline V gene. The CDR3 bases are TGTGCCAGCAGTGTGGCGGGGAATTCACCCCTCCACTTT. Its protein is CASSVAGNSPLHF.

The chain employs TRBV9 and TRBJ1-2, with TRBD1 matching 7 bases. The CDR3 has 13 amino acids. From germline, CDR1 is SGDLS and CDR2 YYNGEE. J lost 4 bases, V lost 6 bases, and 6 bases had no gene match. CDR3 in amino acids: CASTAGDSYGYTF. CDR3 sequence (DNA): TGTGCCAGCACAGCGGGGGACAGCTATGGCTACACCTTC.

About this clonotype itself: This is likely a read error, given that the CDR3 carries no conserved phenylalanine or tryptophan at its end. The chain uses TRBV7-2 and TRBJ1-2, with TRBD1 identical over 11 bases. CDR3 size: 17 residues. Trimming cost V 0 bases and J 4 bases; bases outside gene matches: 7. Germline V gene sequence: CDR1 SGHTA, CDR2 FQGNSA. The CDR3 nucleotides are TGTGCCAGCAGCTTAGCCGGACAGGGGGCGCCCCGCTATGGCTACACCTCC. Protein: CASSLAGQGAPRYGYTS.

The rearrangement uses TRBV20-1 and TRBJ1-5, with D possibly TRBD1 on 5 matching bases. Germline V gives CDR1 DFQATT, CDR2 SNEGSKA (reference sequence). The CDR3 runs 14 residues. Trimming removed 0 bases at V and 3 bases at J, with 9 bases between. The CDR3: CSAREGQVNQPQHF. The CDR3, as DNA: TGCAGTGCTAGAGAGGGGCAAGTCAATCAGCCCCAGCATTTT.

In its sample, this clonotype was seen many times. This chain links TRBV12-3 or TRBV12-4 with TRBJ2-3; D tentatively fits TRBD1 or TRBD2 (5 bases each). This CDR3 region has 12 residues. Trimming left V 8 bases short and J 11 bases short, with 17 bases between. CDR3 bases: TGTGCCAGCTGCAGGGACGCGCAAGAGCAGTATTTT. It codes for CASCRDAQEQYF.

A word on this clonotype: The junction shows a germline mismatch at one end, possibly a read error. This rearrangement joins TRBV20-1 to TRBJ1-1; TRBD1 is a possible D gene (6 bases). The germline CDR1 and CDR2 sequences are DFQATT and SNEGSKA (reference sequence). The CDR3 loop spans 13 amino acids. The CDR3 DNA sequence: TGCAGTGCTAGCTACCCTCCGGGGGCTGAAGCTTGCTTT. This translates into CSASYPPGAEACF.

Points on this clonotype: At one end, the junction sequence differs from germline, possibly due to a read error. The V gene is TRBV7-4, the J gene TRBJ1-1, with D unclear. This CDR3 has 14 amino acids. Germline V CDR1 and CDR2: SGHVT, SQSDAQ. CDR3 sequence: CASSLMVGNTDAFF. DNA for the CDR3: TGTGCCAGCAGCTTAATGGTCGGGAACACTGACGCTTTCTTT.

There are a few counts of this clonotype. The rearrangement uses TRBV4-2 and TRBJ1-1; D uncertain. Trimming left V 0 bases short and J 7 bases short, with 15 bases between. This CDR3 spans 15 amino acids. The germline V gene has CDR1 LGHNA and CDR2 YNFKEQ. CDR3 in amino acids: CASSQEVGTLLEAFF. In DNA form, the CDR3 reads TGTGCCAGCAGCCAAGAGGTGGGCACTCTCCTTGAAGCTTTCTTT.

This clonotype was seen many times. The chain joins TRBV12-3 or TRBV12-4 to TRBJ1-1; D remains unclear. With 2 bases removed from V and 4 bases from J, the gap between germline ends came to 17 bases. This CDR3 spans 16 amino acids. CDR3 DNA: TGTGCCAGCAGTTTATCTGTGTGGACCCCCGGCACTGAAGCTTTCTTT. Its protein product is CASSLSVWTPGTEAFF.

This clonotype was seen many times. The chain links TRBV7-8 to TRBJ2-7, with D perhaps matching TRBD1 (5 bases). The CDR3 loop spans 14 amino acids. The V and J ends lost 1 base and 5 bases respectively, with 12 bases between them. Germline CDR1 reads SGHVS; CDR2 reads FQNEAQ. The CDR3 sequence: CASSLVAGFNEQYF. The CDR3 DNA reads TGTGCCAGCAGCTTAGTCGCAGGGTTCAACGAGCAGTACTTC.

This clonotype was detected ten times or more. The chain recombines TRBV6-5 with TRBJ2-7; the D gene is possibly TRBD2 (5 bases). This CDR3 has 16 amino acids. CDR1 and CDR2 from the germline V gene are MNHEY and SVGAGI. Trimming cost V 3 bases and J 0 bases, with 15 bases left between them. CDR3 loop: CASSYPEAINSYEQYF. The CDR3 nucleotides are TGTGCCAGCAGTTATCCGGAGGCTATTAACTCCTACGAGCAGTACTTC.

At least ten counts were recorded for this clonotype. This chain uses TRBV3-1 with TRBJ1-2; tentative D call: TRBD1 (5 bases). The V end was cut by 0 bases, the J end by 2 bases, with 13 bases between. Germline V gene lookup returns CDR1 LGHDT and CDR2 YNNKEL (reference sequence). The CDR3 contains 16 residues. In DNA form, the CDR3 reads TGTGCCAGCAGCCAAGATGCGACAGCCAAGAACTATGGCTACACCTTC. Translated: CASSQDATAKNYGYTF.

This clonotype was seen only a few times. The chain is built from TRBV5-6 and TRBJ1-2; 7 bases are shared with TRBD1. Germline CDR1 SGHDT, CDR2 YYEEEE. This CDR3 spans 15 amino acids. J was trimmed by 5 bases and V by 6 bases; bases with no gene match: 13. The CDR3 sequence: CASKTGAGAWYGYTF. In DNA form, the CDR3 reads TGTGCCAGCAAAACAGGGGCAGGGGCATGGTATGGCTACACCTTC.

This clonotype was counted only a few times. CDR3 nucleotide sequence: TGTGCCAGCAGCCTGACAGGGGTCGCCACTGAAGCTTTCTTT. Protein product: CASSLTGVATEAFF. The chain recombines TRBV6-2 or TRBV6-3 with TRBJ1-1, with TRBD1 matching 8 bases. The CDR3 is made up of 14 amino acids. Germline lookup yields CDR1 MNHEY and CDR2 SVGEGT. V shed 6 bases and J 4 bases; nucleotides not matched to a gene: 7.

This clonotype has a handful of counts. The CDR3 loop is CASSQGTADGYTF. CDR3 nucleotide sequence: TGCGCCAGCAGCCAAGGGACAGCGGATGGCTACACCTTC. The chain joins TRBV5-1 to TRBJ1-2; TRBD1 agrees at 7 bases. From germline, CDR1 is SGHRS and CDR2 YFSETQ. This CDR3 is 13 amino acids long. V shed 4 bases, J shed 6 bases, and the junction held 6 bases outside the gene matches.

This clonotype came up many times. The chain links TRBV5-1 to TRBJ1-1, with D unresolved. Trimming stripped 2 bases from V and 0 bases from J, with 14 bases between. The germline V gene has CDR1 SGHRS and CDR2 YFSETQ. This CDR3 contains 16 residues. CDR3 coding DNA: TGCGCCAGCAGCTTTACCCAGATGAGAATGAACACTGAAGCTTTCTTT. Its protein product is CASSFTQMRMNTEAFF.

This clonotype occurred many times. This rearrangement joins TRBV6-5 to TRBJ2-7; 12 nucleotides match TRBD2. The CDR3 is made up of 17 amino acids. CDR1 and CDR2 from the germline V gene are MNHEY and SVGAGI. J lost 3 bases, V lost 0 bases, and 6 bases had no gene match. The CDR3 region is CASSYSPSGGAVYEQYF. CDR3 bases: TGTGCCAGCAGTTACTCCCCTAGCGGGGGGGCCGTCTACGAGCAGTACTTC.

This clonotype was counted only a few times. The rearrangement uses TRBV5-1 and TRBJ2-7, with 11 nucleotides matching TRBD1. With 4 bases clipped from V and 7 bases from J, the junction kept 7 bases outside the gene matches. CDR1 is SGHRS, CDR2 YFSETQ, per germline. The CDR3 consists of 14 residues. CDR3 sequence: CASSEGQGVGEQYF. CDR3 nucleotides: TGCGCCAGCAGCGAGGGACAGGGGGTCGGGGAGCAGTACTTC.

This clonotype was counted many times. The rearrangement links TRBV6-1 to TRBJ1-5; D perhaps matches TRBD1 (6 bases). The CDR3 contains 15 residues. V lost 6 bases, J lost 3 bases, and 15 bases lay in between. The germline V gene has CDR1 MNHNS and CDR2 SASEGT. The CDR3 DNA is TGTGCCAGCAGACCCAAGGGGGGGGCCAATCAGCCCCAGCATTTT. This encodes CASRPKGGANQPQHF.

The CDR3 nucleotides are TGTGCCATCATAGGGTACAGCGGGGAGACCCAGTACTTC. Residues: CAIIGYSGETQYF. The gene calls are TRBV7-9 and TRBJ2-5; D is perhaps TRBD2 (6 bases). Deletions cut 10 bases from V and 5 bases from J, with 17 bases between. CDR3 length: 13 residues. Germline V gene data show CDR1 as SEHNR and CDR2 as FQNEAQ (reference sequence).